The 29 T cell receptor beta chains presented below share a single source sample, sequenced in a study of blood T cells in healthy people across ages. Combining a sample-barcoded 5' primer with a J-beta primer mix, a second PCR ran for about 7 to 11 cycles. MiXCR was run by TCRdb on the 5' RACE reads, yielding one entry per CDR3 protein. The data show around 1.1 million distinct CDR3 sequences, with approximately 38% seen just once and around 12% held by the top ten. The sequenced sample was blood. These receptors all come from a man between 18 and 29 years old in good health.

The V gene is TRBV20-1, the J gene TRBJ2-7; D remains unclear. The CDR3 covers 13 residues. V was clipped by 3 bases and J by 0 bases, with 9 bases between them. Looked up from germline, CDR1 is DFQATT and CDR2 is SNEGSKA (reference sequence). The CDR3 protein is CSASLGFSYEQYF. In nucleotides, the CDR3 is TGCAGTGCTAGTTTGGGGTTCTCCTACGAGCAGTACTTC.

On this clonotype: A read error is possible here, since a much larger clone lies one base away. This chain connects TRBV10-3 to TRBJ2-1, with 7 bases matching TRBD2. Germline CDR1 reads ENHRY; CDR2 reads SYGVKD. This CDR3 has 15 amino acids. CDR3 DNA: TGTGCCACCAGTGAGCCGGTGGGAGGGAACGATGAGCAGTTCTTC. Amino acid sequence: CATSEPVGGNDEQFF.

The chain employs TRBV9 and TRBJ1-2, with 8 bases aligning to TRBD1. The CDR3 has 14 residues. V lost 7 bases to trimming and J lost 3 bases; unmatched junction nucleotides: 8. The germline V gene encodes CDR1 SGDLS and CDR2 YYNGEE. This CDR3 is CASSQGVMDYGYTF. The CDR3 nucleotides are TGTGCCAGCTCACAGGGGGTCATGGACTATGGCTACACCTTC.

The chain employs TRBV24-1 and TRBJ2-5; D remains ambiguous. Trimming took 5 bases from V and 0 from J, leaving 6 bases between them. The CDR3 covers 13 residues. Germline assignment: CDR1 KGHDR and CDR2 SFDVKD. The CDR3 region is CATSARNQETQYF. The CDR3 coding sequence is TGTGCCACCAGTGCAAGAAACCAAGAGACCCAGTACTTC.

This clonotype was detected a few times. This chain joins TRBV5-1 and TRBJ1-5; TRBD1 is a possible D gene (5 bases). Per the germline V gene, CDR1 is SGHRS and CDR2 is YFSETQ. V was trimmed by 4 bases and J by 0 bases, leaving 17 bases between them. The CDR3 is 17 amino acids. The CDR3 DNA is TGCGCCAGCAGCCACAAACGAGGACACCTTAGCAATCAGCCCCAGCATTTT. This translates into CASSHKRGHLSNQPQHF.

This chain uses TRBV6-5 with TRBJ2-1, with D possibly TRBD1 on 6 matching bases. Trimming removed 8 bases from V and 10 bases from J, with 15 bases in between. This CDR3 is 12 amino acids long. Per germline, CDR1 MNHEY and CDR2 SVGAGI. The CDR3 loop is CASGNREKEQFF. CDR3 coding DNA: TGTGCCAGCGGGAACAGGGAGAAAGAGCAGTTCTTC.

The V and J genes are TRBV7-2 and TRBJ2-5; 8 bases are shared with TRBD2. This CDR3 comprises 15 residues. Germline V gives CDR1 SGHTA, CDR2 FQGNSA. V was clipped by 1 base and J by 3 bases; unmatched bases: 4. CDR3: CASSLGGSGKETQYF. The DNA for the CDR3 is TGTGCCAGCAGCTTAGGTGGTAGCGGGAAAGAGACCCAGTACTTC.

In its sample, this clonotype was seen a few times. This chain connects TRBV12-3 or TRBV12-4 to TRBJ1-5, with D tentatively TRBD1 (6 bases). The CDR3 has 15 amino acids. The V gene lost 6 bases and the J gene lost 4 bases, with 16 bases spanning the gap. CDR3 nucleotides: TGTGCCAGCAGCGCAGACAGGTTATGGAATCAGCCCCAGCATTTT. Amino acid sequence: CASSADRLWNQPQHF.

This clonotype was counted a few times. The V and J genes are TRBV9 and TRBJ2-5; D perhaps matches TRBD1 (6 bases). Germline V gene lookup returns CDR1 SGDLS and CDR2 YYNGEE. The CDR3 runs 15 residues. Trimming removed 1 base from V and 4 bases from J, with 14 bases in between. The CDR3 nucleotides read TGTGCCAGCAGCGTAAGGGGGTTCAGGGGAGAGACCCAGTACTTC. The encoded protein is CASSVRGFRGETQYF. The full variable domain, in which reference TRBV9 and TRBJ2-5 provide the parts outside the CDR3, is DSGVTQTPKHLITATGQRVTLRCSPRSGDLSVYWYQQSLDQGLQFLIQYYNGEERAKGNILERFSAQQFPDLHSELNLSSLELGDSALYFCASSVRGFRGETQYFGPGTRLLVL.

The chain joins TRBV7-2 to TRBJ1-1, with 7 bases matching TRBD1. The CDR3 consists of 15 residues. V gave up 5 bases and J gave up 2 bases; unmatched junction bases: 8. Germline CDR1 SGHTA, CDR2 FQGNSA. As DNA, the CDR3 is TGTGCCAGCAGCATAAGGACAGGAATAAACACTGAAGCTTTCTTT. It is translated as CASSIRTGINTEAFF. Together with reference TRBV7-2 and TRBJ1-1, the CDR3 gives the full variable domain: GAGVSQSPSNKVTEKGKDVELRCDPISGHTALYWYRQSLGQGLEFLIYFQGNSAPDKSGLPSDRFSAERTGGSVSTLTIQRTQQEDSAVYLCASSIRTGINTEAFFGQGTRLTVV.

This clonotype turned up a few times. J is TRBJ2-3 and V is TRBV5-1, with 14 bases aligning to TRBD2. The germline CDR1 and CDR2 sequences are SGHRS and YFSETQ. This CDR3 comprises 18 residues. V was clipped by 3 bases and J by 1 base; unmatched bases: 7. The CDR3 DNA sequence: TGCGCCAGCAGCTGGACTAGCGGGGGGCCTCCAGGCACAGATACGCAGTATTTT. Amino acids: CASSWTSGGPPGTDTQYF.

The sample holds a few counts of this clonotype. The V and J genes are TRBV7-9 and TRBJ1-5; 8 bases align to TRBD1. J lost 7 bases, V lost 5 bases, and 7 bases had no gene match. The CDR3 has 14 amino acids. Germline lookup yields CDR1 SEHNR and CDR2 FQNEAQ (reference sequence). CDR3 bases: TGTGCCAGCAGCCATGGACAGGGACGACAGCCCCAGCATTTT. Translation gives CASSHGQGRQPQHF.

The chain employs TRBV4-3 and TRBJ1-4; D gene uncertain. The CDR3 totals 14 residues. Deletions cut 0 bases from V and 10 bases from J, with 12 bases between. CDR1 LGHNA and CDR2 YSLEER come from the germline V gene. CDR3 sequence reads: CASSQDYRGGKLFF. CDR3 coding DNA: TGCGCCAGCAGCCAAGATTATCGGGGAGGAAAACTGTTTTTT.

This chain links TRBV6-6 with TRBJ2-1; D is unresolved. The J call is doubtful: the DNA matches TRBJ2-7 better. Germline loops: CDR1 MNHNY, CDR2 SVGAGI (reference sequence). The CDR3 has 14 amino acids. CDR3 nucleotides: TGTGCCAGCAGTTACGGGCCATCCTACAATGAGCAGTACTTC. It yields the protein CASSYGPSYNEQYF.

J is TRBJ2-3 and V is TRBV7-9, with 8 bases identical to TRBD2. Germline CDR1 SEHNR, CDR2 FQNEAQ (reference sequence). The CDR3 loop spans 15 amino acids. V lost 5 bases, J lost 3 bases, and 7 bases stayed unmatched. CDR3 bases: TGTGCCAGCAGCCCCCCAGGGACTAGAACAGATACGCAGTATTTT. It specifies CASSPPGTRTDTQYF.

With regard to this clonotype: One end of the junction is discordant with germline, which a read error may explain. The chain combines TRBV3-1 with TRBJ2-5; D uncertain. Per germline, CDR1 LGHDT and CDR2 YNNKEL (reference sequence). The length of the CDR3 is 15 residues. The CDR3 protein is CVSSPRGRAQETQYF. The CDR3, as DNA: TGTGTCAGCAGCCCGCGAGGCAGAGCTCAAGAGACCCAGTACTTC.

This chain uses TRBV12-3 or TRBV12-4 with TRBJ2-7, with 11 bases identical to TRBD2. After removal of 6 bases from V and 5 bases from J, the junction contained 9 bases not matched to a gene. The CDR3 length is 15 residues. This CDR3 is CASSLGLAGGDEQYF. CDR3 bases: TGTGCCAGCAGCCTGGGGCTAGCGGGGGGTGACGAGCAGTACTTC.

The chain uses TRBV5-1 and TRBJ2-3; D remains unclear. This CDR3 spans 18 amino acids. Germline V CDR1 and CDR2: SGHRS, YFSETQ. Trimming shortened V by 0 bases and J by 2 bases, and 19 bases separated the two germline ends. Written as DNA, the CDR3 is TGCGCCAGCAGCTTGGTTGGTGCACTCCCCGAGGTCACAGATACGCAGTATTTT. The encoded protein is CASSLVGALPEVTDTQYF.

This clonotype appeared a single time. The CDR3 DNA reads as TGTGCCAGCAGCGTAGGTGGGGGGGAGAACACCGGGGAGCTGTTTTTT. Translation: CASSVGGGENTGELFF. The rearrangement joins TRBV9 to TRBJ2-2, with TRBD2 identical over 7 bases. V gave up 0 bases and J gave up 1 base; unmatched junction bases: 3. This CDR3 is built from 16 residues. Germline CDR1 reads SGDLS; CDR2 reads YYNGEE. The entire variable domain, with the rest obtained from reference TRBV9 and TRBJ2-2, is as follows: DSGVTQTPKHLITATGQRVTLRCSPRSGDLSVYWYQQSLDQGLQFLIQYYNGEERAKGNILERFSAQQFPDLHSELNLSSLELGDSALYFCASSVGGGENTGELFFGEGSRLTVL.

This chain connects TRBV11-1 to TRBJ2-1, with TRBD2 identical over 7 bases. Per the germline V gene, CDR1 is SGHAT and CDR2 is FQDESV (reference sequence). This CDR3 is built from 16 residues. The J segment lost 8 bases and the V segment lost 0 bases, leaving 10 bases of the junction unmatched. The CDR3 is CASSLALPRLAHEQFF. CDR3 sequence (DNA): TGTGCCAGCAGCTTAGCGCTCCCGAGACTAGCCCATGAGCAGTTCTTC.

Concerning this clonotype itself: One end of the junction fails to match germline, which may point to a read error. The CDR3: CASGRSGTGSSYNLPLHF. CDR3 nucleotides: TGCGCCAGCGGCCGCTCCGGGACAGGAAGCTCCTATAATTTACCCCTCCACTTT. The chain combines TRBV4-1 with TRBJ1-6, with 8 nucleotides matching TRBD1. Germline V gene lookup returns CDR1 MGHRA and CDR2 YSYEKL. The CDR3 runs 18 residues.

This rearrangement joins TRBV12-3 or TRBV12-4 to TRBJ2-7; TRBD1 agrees at 9 bases. V shed 6 bases, J shed 6 bases, and the junction held 6 bases outside the gene matches. This CDR3 is built from 13 residues. The CDR3 region has the DNA TGTGCCAGCAGCACGGGACAGGGCAGCGAGCAGTACTTC. It specifies CASSTGQGSEQYF.

This clonotype was observed a few times. J is TRBJ2-1 and V is TRBV12-3 or TRBV12-4, with 7 nucleotides matching TRBD1. The V gene end was trimmed by 4 bases and the J gene end by 6 bases; junction bases not matched to a gene: 6. The CDR3 has 14 residues. The CDR3 DNA sequence: TGTGCCAGCAGTTCAGGGGGAACTCCCAATGAGCAGTTCTTC. Translating it yields CASSSGGTPNEQFF.

This chain uses TRBV4-2 with TRBJ2-5, with D perhaps matching TRBD1 (6 bases). The CDR3 is 16 amino acids. CDR1 and CDR2 (germline): LGHNA, YNFKEQ. Trimming removed 0 bases at V and 11 bases at J, with 22 bases between. DNA for the CDR3: TGTGCCAGCAGCCAAGATACGGGATTACAGGGCAATGAGCAGTACTTC. It encodes CASSQDTGLQGNEQYF.

The rearrangement links TRBV27 to TRBJ2-1; TRBD1 is a possible D gene (7 bases). The CDR3 runs to 14 residues. Per germline, CDR1 MNHEY and CDR2 SMNVEV (reference sequence). Trimming took 2 bases from V and 4 from J, leaving 9 bases between them. The chain's CDR3 is CASSLQGGYNEQFF. The CDR3 bases are TGTGCCAGCAGTTTACAGGGGGGATACAATGAGCAGTTCTTC.

This clonotype was observed a few times. The genes are TRBV9 and TRBJ2-1; 10 nucleotides agree with TRBD1. V lost 1 base and J lost 7; bases outside the gene matches: 2. The germline gives CDR1 SGDLS, CDR2 YYNGEE. The CDR3 consists of 14 residues. The CDR3 nucleotides are TGTGCCAGCAGCGTATCGGGACAGGGGAATGAGCAGTTCTTC. Translated, it gives CASSVSGQGNEQFF.

This clonotype has only a few counts. The genes are TRBV6-6 and TRBJ1-1; 7 bases are shared with TRBD1. This CDR3 comprises 14 residues. The V gene end was trimmed by 5 bases and the J gene end by 3 bases; junction bases not matched to a gene: 6. The germline gives CDR1 MNHNY, CDR2 SVGAGI (reference sequence). CDR3 DNA: TGTGCCAGCAGTCTCAGGGGGTTTTACACTGAAGCTTTCTTT. This encodes CASSLRGFYTEAFF.

Comment on this clonotype: A much larger clone is a single base away; this may be a read error. The chain links TRBV29-1 to TRBJ1-2; D unclear. Germline assignment: CDR1 SQVTM and CDR2 ANQGSEA. This CDR3 comprises 13 residues. CDR3 bases: TGCAGCGCCGTACAGAACCCTAACTATGGCCACACCTTC. Its translation is CSAVQNPNYGHTF. The full variable domain, in which reference TRBV29-1 and TRBJ1-2 provide the parts outside the CDR3, is SAVISQKPSRDICQRGTSLTIQCQVDSQVTMMFWYRQQPGQSLTLIATANQGSEATYESGFVIDKFPISRPNLTFSTLTVSNMSPEDSSIYLCSAVQNPNYGHTFGSGTRLTVV.

J is TRBJ2-1 and V is TRBV10-3; 7 positions agree with TRBD2. V lost 2 bases and J lost 9; bases outside the gene matches: 4. Germline CDR1 ENHRY, CDR2 SYGVKD. The CDR3 is 13 amino acids. The CDR3 bases are TGTGCCATCAGTGAGGTTGGGGAGGGTGAGCAGTTCTTC. It translates to CAISEVGEGEQFF.